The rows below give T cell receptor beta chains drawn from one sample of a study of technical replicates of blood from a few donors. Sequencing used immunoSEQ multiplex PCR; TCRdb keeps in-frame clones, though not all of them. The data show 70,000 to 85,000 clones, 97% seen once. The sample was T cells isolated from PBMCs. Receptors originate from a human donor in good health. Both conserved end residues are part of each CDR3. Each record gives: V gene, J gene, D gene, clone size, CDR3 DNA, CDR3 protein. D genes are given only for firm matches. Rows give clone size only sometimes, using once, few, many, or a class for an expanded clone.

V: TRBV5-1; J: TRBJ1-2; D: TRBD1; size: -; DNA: TGCGCCAGCAGCTCCACCGGGACAGGAACAACTAACTATGGCTACACCTTC; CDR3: CASSSTGTGTTNYGYTF
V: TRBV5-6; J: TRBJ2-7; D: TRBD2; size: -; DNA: TGTGCCAGCAGCTTGACTACTAGGGGACTAGCGGGGCCCTACGAGCAGTACTTC; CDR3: CASSLTTRGLAGPYEQYF
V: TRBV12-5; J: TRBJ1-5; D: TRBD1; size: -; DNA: TGTGCTAGTAAGGACAGGGGGCCTGAACAGCCCCAGCATTTT; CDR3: CASKDRGPEQPQHF
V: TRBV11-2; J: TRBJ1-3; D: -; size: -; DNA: TGTGCCAGCAGTCCTTCGCTGGCCTCTGGAAACACCATATATTTT; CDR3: CASSPSLASGNTIYF
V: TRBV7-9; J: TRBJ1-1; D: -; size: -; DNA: TGTGCCAGCAGCTACCCGGGGGGGGTGAACACTGAAGCTTTCTTT; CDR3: CASSYPGGVNTEAFF
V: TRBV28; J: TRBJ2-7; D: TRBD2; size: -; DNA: TGTGCCAGCAGTTCGTGGGGACTAGCGGGCGAGAGCTCCTACGAGCAGTACTTC; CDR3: CASSSWGLAGESSYEQYF
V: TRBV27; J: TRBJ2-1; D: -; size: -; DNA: TGTGCCAGCAGTGAGTCGTTCAATGAGCAGTTCTTC; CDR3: CASSESFNEQFF
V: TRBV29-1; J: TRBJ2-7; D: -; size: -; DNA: TGCAGCGTTGAAACAGGAACCTCCTCCTACGAGCAGTACTTC; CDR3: CSVETGTSSYEQYF
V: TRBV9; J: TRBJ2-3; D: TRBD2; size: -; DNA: TGTGCCAGTCGGACTAGCGGTACAGATACGCAGTATTTT; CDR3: CASRTSGTDTQYF
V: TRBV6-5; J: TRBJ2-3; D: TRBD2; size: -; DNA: TGTGCCAGCAGCTACTCAGCGGGAGGACGGATAGATACGCAGTATTTT; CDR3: CASSYSAGGRIDTQYF
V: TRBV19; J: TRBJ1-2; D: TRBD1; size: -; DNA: TGTGCCAGTAGTATAGATCCCGGGACAGTCCACGCGCATTATGGCTACACCTTC; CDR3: CASSIDPGTVHAHYGYTF
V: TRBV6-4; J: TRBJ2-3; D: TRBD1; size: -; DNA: TGTGCCAGCAGTGACTCACAGGGGGCAGATACGCAGTATTTT; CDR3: CASSDSQGADTQYF
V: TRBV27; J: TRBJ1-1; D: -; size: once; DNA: TGTGCCAGCAGTTCCTCAGGGGCCGAGAACACTGAAGCTTTCTTT; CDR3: CASSSSGAENTEAFF
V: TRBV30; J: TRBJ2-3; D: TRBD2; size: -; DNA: TGTGCCTGGAGTGTACTTAGCGGGGGGGTCGCGCAGTATTTT; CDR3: CAWSVLSGGVAQYF
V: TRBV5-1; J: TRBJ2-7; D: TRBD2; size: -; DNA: TGCGCCAGCAGCTGGTCAGCGGGAGGGCCGGGGGAGCAGTACTTC; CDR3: CASSWSAGGPGEQYF
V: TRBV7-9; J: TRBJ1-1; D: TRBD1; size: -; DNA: TGTGCCAGCAGCGCACCGGGACAGAAGAACACTGAAGCTTTCTTT; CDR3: CASSAPGQKNTEAFF
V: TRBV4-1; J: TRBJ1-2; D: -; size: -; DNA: TGCGCCAGCAGCCAAGATCTGGCGGGACGTGACTATGGCTACACCTTC; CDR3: CASSQDLAGRDYGYTF
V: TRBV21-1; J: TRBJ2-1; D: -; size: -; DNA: TGTGCCAGCAGAGAGGAACAGGGTGAGTTCTTC; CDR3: CASREEQGEFF
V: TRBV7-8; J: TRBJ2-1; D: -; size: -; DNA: TGTGCCAGCAGCTTAGACTATGAGCAGTTCTTC; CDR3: CASSLDYEQFF
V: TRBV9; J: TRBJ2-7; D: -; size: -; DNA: TGTGCCAGCAGCGTAGACAGAGACGGAGAGCAGTACTTC; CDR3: CASSVDRDGEQYF